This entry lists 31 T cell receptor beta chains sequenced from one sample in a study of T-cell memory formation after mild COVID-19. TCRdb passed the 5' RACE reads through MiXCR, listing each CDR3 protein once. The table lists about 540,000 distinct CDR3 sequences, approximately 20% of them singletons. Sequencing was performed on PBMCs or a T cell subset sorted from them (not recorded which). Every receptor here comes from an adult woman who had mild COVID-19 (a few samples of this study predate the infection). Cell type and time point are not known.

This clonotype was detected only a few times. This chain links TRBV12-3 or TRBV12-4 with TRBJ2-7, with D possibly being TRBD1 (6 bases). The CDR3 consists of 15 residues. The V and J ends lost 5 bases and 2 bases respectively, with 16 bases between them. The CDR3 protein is CASSPWTDEAYEQYF. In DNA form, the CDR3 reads TGTGCCAGCAGTCCCTGGACAGATGAGGCCTACGAGCAGTACTTC.

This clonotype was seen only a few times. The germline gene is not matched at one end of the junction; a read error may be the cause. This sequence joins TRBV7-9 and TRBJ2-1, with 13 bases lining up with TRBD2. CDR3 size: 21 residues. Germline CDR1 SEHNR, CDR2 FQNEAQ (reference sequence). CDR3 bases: TGTGCCAGCAACTTAGGATCTGGGCGGACTAGCGGGAGAGGGGAAGGCAATGAGCAGTTCTTC. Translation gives CASNLGSGRTSGRGEGNEQFF.

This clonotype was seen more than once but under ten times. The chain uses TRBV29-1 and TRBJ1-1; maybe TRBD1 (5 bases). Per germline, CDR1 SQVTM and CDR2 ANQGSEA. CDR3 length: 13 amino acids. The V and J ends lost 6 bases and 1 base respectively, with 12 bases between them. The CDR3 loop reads CSVSTDPNTEAFF. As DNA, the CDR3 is TGCAGCGTCTCGACAGACCCGAACACTGAAGCTTTCTTT.

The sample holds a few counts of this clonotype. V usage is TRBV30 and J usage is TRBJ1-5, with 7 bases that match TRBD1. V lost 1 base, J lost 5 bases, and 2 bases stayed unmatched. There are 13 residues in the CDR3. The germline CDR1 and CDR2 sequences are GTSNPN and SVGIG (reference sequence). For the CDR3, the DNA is TGTGCCTGGAGTGATACAGGGGATCAGCCCCAGCATTTT. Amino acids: CAWSDTGDQPQHF. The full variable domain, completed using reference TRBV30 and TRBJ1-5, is SQTIHQWPATLVQPVGSPLSLECTVEGTSNPNLYWYRQAAGRGLQLLFYSVGIGQISSEVPQNLSASRPQDRQFILSSKKLLLSDSGFYLCAWSDTGDQPQHFGDGTRLSIL.

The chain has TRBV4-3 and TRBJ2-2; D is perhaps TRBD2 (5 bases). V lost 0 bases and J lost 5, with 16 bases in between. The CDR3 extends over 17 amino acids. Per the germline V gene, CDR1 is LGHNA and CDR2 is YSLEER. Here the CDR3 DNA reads TGCGCCAGCAGCCAAGATGAGGGATACAGAACAACCGGGGAGCTGTTTTTT. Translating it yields CASSQDEGYRTTGELFF.

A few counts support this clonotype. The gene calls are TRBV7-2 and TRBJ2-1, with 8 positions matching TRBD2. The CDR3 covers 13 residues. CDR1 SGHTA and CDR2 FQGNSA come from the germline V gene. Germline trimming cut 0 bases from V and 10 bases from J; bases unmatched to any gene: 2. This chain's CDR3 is CASSLALAGEQFF. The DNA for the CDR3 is TGTGCCAGCAGCTTAGCGTTAGCGGGGGAGCAGTTCTTC.

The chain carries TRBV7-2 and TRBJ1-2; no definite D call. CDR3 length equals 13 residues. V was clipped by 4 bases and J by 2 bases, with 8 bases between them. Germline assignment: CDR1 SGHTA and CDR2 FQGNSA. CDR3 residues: CASSSDPNYGYTF. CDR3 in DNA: TGTGCCAGCAGCTCGGACCCAAACTATGGCTACACCTTC.

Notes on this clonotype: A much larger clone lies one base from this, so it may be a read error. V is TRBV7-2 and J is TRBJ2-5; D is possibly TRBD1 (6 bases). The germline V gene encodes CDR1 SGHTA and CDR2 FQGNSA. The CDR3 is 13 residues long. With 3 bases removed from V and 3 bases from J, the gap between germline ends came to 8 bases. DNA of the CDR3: TGTGCCAGCAGCTTCGACAGGAAAGAGACCCAGTACTTC. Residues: CASSFDRKETQYF.

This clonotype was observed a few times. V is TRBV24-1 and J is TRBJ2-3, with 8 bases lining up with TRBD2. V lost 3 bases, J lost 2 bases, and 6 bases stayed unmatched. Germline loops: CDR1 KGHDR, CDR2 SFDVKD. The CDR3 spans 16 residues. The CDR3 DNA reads TGTGCCACCAGTGATCGTAGCGGGGAGCCCACAGATACGCAGTATTTT. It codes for CATSDRSGEPTDTQYF.

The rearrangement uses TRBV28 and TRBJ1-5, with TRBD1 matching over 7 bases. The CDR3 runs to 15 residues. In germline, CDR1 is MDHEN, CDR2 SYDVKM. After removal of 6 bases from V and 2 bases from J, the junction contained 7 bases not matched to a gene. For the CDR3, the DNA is TGTGCCAGCAGCCTTAGGGGGCTTCGCAATCAGCCCCAGCATTTT. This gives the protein CASSLRGLRNQPQHF.

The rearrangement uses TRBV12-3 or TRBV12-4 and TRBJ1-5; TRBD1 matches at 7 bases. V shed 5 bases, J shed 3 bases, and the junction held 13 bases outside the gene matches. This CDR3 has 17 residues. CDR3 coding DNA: TGTGCCAGCAGTCCAGGAACACGGACAGGATACAATCAGCCCCAGCATTTT. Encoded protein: CASSPGTRTGYNQPQHF.

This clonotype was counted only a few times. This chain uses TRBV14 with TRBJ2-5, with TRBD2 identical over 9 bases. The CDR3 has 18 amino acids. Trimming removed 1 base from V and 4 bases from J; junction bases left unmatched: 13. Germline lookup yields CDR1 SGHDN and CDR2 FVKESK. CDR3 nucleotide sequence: TGTGCCAGCAGCCAAGGGGTCGGTAGCGGGGGCATCCGAGAGACCCAGTACTTC. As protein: CASSQGVGSGGIRETQYF. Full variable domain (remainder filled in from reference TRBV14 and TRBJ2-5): EAGVTQFPSHSVIEKGQTVTLRCDPISGHDNLYWYRRVMGKEIKFLLHFVKESKQDESGMPNNRFLAERTGGTYSTLKVQPAELEDSGVYFCASSQGVGSGGIRETQYFGPGTRLLVL.

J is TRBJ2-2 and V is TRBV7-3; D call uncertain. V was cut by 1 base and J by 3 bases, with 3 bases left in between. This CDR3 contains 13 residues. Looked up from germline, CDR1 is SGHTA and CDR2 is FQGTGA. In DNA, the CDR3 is TGTGCCAGCAGCTTAAAAGACACCGGGGAGCTGTTTTTT. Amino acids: CASSLKDTGELFF.

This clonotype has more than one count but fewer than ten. CDR3 DNA: TGTGCCAGCAGCTTAGTGCCGGGAGAAGGTTACGAGCAGTACTTC. Its translation: CASSLVPGEGYEQYF. This chain uses TRBV7-6 with TRBJ2-7, with a weak D call TRBD2 (6 bases). The germline CDR1 and CDR2 sequences are SGHVS and FNYEAQ. Trimming took off 1 base at V and 4 bases at J, with 14 bases between the two ends. The CDR3 is made up of 15 amino acids. The complete variable domain, with remaining parts taken from reference TRBV7-6 and TRBJ2-7, reads GAGVSQSPRYKVTKRGQDVALRCDPISGHVSLYWYRQALGQGPEFLTYFNYEAQQDKSGLPNDRFSAERPEGSISTLTIQRTEQRDSAMYRCASSLVPGEGYEQYFGPGTRLTVT.

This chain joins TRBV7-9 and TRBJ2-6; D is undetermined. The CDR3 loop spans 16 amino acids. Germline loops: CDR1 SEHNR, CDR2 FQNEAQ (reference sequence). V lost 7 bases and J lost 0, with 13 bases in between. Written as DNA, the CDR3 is TGTGCCAGCAACCCCTCCGGACCCTCTGGGGCCAACGTCCTGACTTTC. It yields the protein CASNPSGPSGANVLTF.

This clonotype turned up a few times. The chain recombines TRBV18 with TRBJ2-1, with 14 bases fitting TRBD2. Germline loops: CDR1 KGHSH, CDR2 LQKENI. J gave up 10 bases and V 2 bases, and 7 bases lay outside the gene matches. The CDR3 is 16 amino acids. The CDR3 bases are TGTGCCAGCTCACCAGCGACTAGCGGGGGGGCAGGGGAGCAGTTCTTC. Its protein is CASSPATSGGAGEQFF.

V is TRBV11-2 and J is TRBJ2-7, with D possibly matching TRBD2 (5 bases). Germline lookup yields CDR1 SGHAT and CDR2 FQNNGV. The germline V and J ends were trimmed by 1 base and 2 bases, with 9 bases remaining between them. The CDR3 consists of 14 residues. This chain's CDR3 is CASSLAGITYEQYF. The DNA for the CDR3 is TGTGCCAGCAGCTTAGCCGGGATTACCTACGAGCAGTACTTC.

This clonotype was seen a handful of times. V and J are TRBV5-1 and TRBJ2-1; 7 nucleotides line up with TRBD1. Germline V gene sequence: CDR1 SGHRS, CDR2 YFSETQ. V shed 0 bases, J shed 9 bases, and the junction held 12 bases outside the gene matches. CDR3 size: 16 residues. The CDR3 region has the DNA TGCGCCAGCAGCTTGGGACCCCACCGACAGGGCGGTGAGCAGTTCTTC. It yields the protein CASSLGPHRQGGEQFF.

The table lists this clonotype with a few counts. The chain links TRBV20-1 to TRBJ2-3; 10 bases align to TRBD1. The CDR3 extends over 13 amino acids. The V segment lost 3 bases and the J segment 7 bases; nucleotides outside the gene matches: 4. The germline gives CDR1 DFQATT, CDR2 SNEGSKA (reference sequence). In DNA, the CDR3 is TGCAGTGCTAGCCCGGGACAGGGGTATACGCAGTATTTT. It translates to CSASPGQGYTQYF.

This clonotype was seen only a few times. DNA of the CDR3: TGTGCCAGTAGGGCACTAGCGGGAGGTATAGATACGCAGTATTTT. Amino acids: CASRALAGGIDTQYF. This chain uses TRBV19 with TRBJ2-3, with 12 bases identical to TRBD2. The length of the CDR3 is 15 residues. V gave up 6 bases and J gave up 5 bases; unmatched junction bases: 6. In germline, CDR1 is LNHDA, CDR2 SQIVND (reference sequence).

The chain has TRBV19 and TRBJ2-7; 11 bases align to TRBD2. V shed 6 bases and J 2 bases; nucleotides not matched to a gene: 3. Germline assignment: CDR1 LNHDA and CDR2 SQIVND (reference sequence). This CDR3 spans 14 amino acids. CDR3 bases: TGTGCCAGTAGGACTAGCGGGACTACCTACGAGCAGTACTTC. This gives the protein CASRTSGTTYEQYF. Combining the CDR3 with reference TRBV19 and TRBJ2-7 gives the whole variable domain DGGITQSPKYLFRKEGQNVTLSCEQNLNHDAMYWYRQDPGQGLRLIYYSQIVNDFQKGDIAEGYSVSREKKESFPLTVTSAQKNPTAFYLCASRTSGTTYEQYFGPGTRLTVT.

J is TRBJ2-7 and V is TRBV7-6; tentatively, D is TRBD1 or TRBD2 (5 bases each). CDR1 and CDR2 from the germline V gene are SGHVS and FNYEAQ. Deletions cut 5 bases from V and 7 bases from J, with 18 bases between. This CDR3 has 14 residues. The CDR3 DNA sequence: TGTGCCAGCAGCCCTGGGGCTAGTTGGGAGGAGCAGTACTTC. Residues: CASSPGASWEEQYF.

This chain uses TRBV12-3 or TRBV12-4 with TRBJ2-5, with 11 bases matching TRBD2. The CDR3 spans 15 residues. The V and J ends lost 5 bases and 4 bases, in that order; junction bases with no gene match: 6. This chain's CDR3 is CASSPTGTSGETQYF. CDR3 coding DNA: TGTGCCAGCAGTCCGACCGGGACTAGCGGAGAGACCCAGTACTTC.

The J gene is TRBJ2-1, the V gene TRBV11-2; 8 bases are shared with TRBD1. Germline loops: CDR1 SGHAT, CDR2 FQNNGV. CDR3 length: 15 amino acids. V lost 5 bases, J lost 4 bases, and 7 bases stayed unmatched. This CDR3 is CASSPRDRTYNEQFF. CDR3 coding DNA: TGTGCCAGCAGCCCAAGGGACAGGACGTACAATGAGCAGTTCTTC.

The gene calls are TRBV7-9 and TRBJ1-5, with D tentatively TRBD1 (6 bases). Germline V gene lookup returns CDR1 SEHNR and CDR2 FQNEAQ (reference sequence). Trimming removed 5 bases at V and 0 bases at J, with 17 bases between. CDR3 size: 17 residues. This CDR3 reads CASSSYEGGYSNQPQHF. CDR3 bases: TGTGCCAGCAGCAGTTACGAAGGGGGATATAGCAATCAGCCCCAGCATTTT.

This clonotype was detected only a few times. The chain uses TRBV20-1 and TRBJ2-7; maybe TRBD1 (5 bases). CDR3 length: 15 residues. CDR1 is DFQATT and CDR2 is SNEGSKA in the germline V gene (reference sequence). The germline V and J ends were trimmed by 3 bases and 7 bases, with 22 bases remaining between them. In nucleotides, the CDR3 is TGCAGTGCTAGGGGCTCGACAGATCTCCTTTGGGAGCAGTACTTC. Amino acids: CSARGSTDLLWEQYF.

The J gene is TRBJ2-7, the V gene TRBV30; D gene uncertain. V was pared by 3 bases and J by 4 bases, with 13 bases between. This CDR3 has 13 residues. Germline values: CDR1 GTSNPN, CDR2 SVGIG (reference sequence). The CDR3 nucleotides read TGTGCCTGGAGAATACTGGACGGGTACGAGCAGTACTTC. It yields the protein CAWRILDGYEQYF.

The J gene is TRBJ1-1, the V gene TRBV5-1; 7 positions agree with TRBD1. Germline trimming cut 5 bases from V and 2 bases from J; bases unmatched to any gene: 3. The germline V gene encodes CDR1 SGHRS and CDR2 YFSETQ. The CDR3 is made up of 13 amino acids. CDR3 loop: CASRGQINTEAFF. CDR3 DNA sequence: TGCGCCAGCAGGGGACAGATTAACACTGAAGCTTTCTTT.

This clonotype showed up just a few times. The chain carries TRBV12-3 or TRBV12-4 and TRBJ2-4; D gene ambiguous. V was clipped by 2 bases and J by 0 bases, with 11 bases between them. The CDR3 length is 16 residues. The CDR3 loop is CASSLWLGLAKNIQYF. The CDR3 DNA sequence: TGTGCCAGCAGTTTATGGCTCGGTTTAGCCAAAAACATTCAGTACTTC.

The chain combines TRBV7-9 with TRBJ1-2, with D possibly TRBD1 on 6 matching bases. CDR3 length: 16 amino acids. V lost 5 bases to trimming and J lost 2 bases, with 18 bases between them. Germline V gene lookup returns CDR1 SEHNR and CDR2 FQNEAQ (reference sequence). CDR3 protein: CASSLGGDLRNYGYTF. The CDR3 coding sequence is TGTGCCAGCAGCCTAGGGGGGGACTTACGGAACTATGGCTACACCTTC. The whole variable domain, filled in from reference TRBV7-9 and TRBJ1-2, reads DTGVSQNPRHKITKRGQNVTFRCDPISEHNRLYWYRQTLGQGPEFLTYFQNEAQLEKSRLLSDRFSAERPKGSFSTLEIQRTEQGDSAMYLCASSLGGDLRNYGYTFGSGTRLTVV.

DNA of the CDR3: TGCAGCGTTGGGGGGACCGGGACGACTTACAATGAGCAGTTCTTC. Protein: CSVGGTGTTYNEQFF. The chain links TRBV29-1 to TRBJ2-1; D may be TRBD1 or TRBD2 (5 bases each). The CDR3 contains 15 residues. Germline V gene sequence: CDR1 SQVTM, CDR2 ANQGSEA. Trimming removed 4 bases from V and 4 bases from J, with 17 bases in between.